The subject of this entry is one TCR beta chain. The data originate from a study of blood T cell repertoires in COVID-19. Clones were read by immunoSEQ multiplex PCR, and TCRdb kept only the in-frame ones, dropping some. The sample comprises approximately 300,000 clones, around 86% of which are singletons, and roughly 1.6% rests with the top ten. The TCR originated in a woman between 45 and 65 years old with acute or convalescent COVID-19. Sequences were obtained from peripheral blood.

The CDR3 DNA follows: TGTGCCAGTAGTATTGCTGGTAGAGTGCGGGGCAATGAGCAGTTCTTC. It specifies CASSIAGRVRGNEQFF. The J gene is TRBJ2-1, the V gene TRBV19, with a possible D match to TRBD2 (6 bases). Between the trimmed V and J ends, which lost 3 bases and 6 bases, there was a span of 18 bases. CDR1 and CDR2 from the germline V gene are LNHDA and SQIVND (reference sequence). CDR3 length equals 16 residues. Together with reference TRBV19 and TRBJ2-1, the CDR3 gives the full variable domain: DGGITQSPKYLFRKEGQNVTLSCEQNLNHDAMYWYRQDPGQGLRLIYYSQIVNDFQKGDIAEGYSVSREKKESFPLTVTSAQKNPTAFYLCASSIAGRVRGNEQFFGPGTRLTVL.